The rows below give T cell receptor beta chains drawn from one sample of a study of blood T cell repertoires in COVID-19. Assay used: immunoSEQ multiplex PCR; TCRdb lists only in-frame clones, some missing. The sample lists about 400,000 clones; roughly 90% were seen once. Sequences were obtained from PBMCs or T cells enriched from blood (not recorded which). These receptors came from a woman in her 30s with acute COVID-19. CDR3s leave out the opening cysteine and the closing phenylalanine or tryptophan. The D gene is left open where the match is weak.

CDR3 protein	D gene	V gene	J gene
ASSLAQQGGYGYT	-	TRBV7-8	TRBJ1-2
ARRRGWRGGASYNEQF	TRBD2	TRBV4-1	TRBJ2-1
SVETGQTEAF	TRBD1	TRBV29-1	TRBJ1-1
ASSRDSLNQPQH	-	TRBV6-2/TRBV6-3	TRBJ1-5
ASILYRTGSNEKLF	-	TRBV21-1	TRBJ1-4
AISEGGTGGGQPQH	TRBD1	TRBV10-3	TRBJ1-5
ATSDPGQGWATDTQY	TRBD1	TRBV24-1	TRBJ2-3
ASSVDFRGASEAF	-	TRBV9	TRBJ1-1
ASSQGGTDTQY	TRBD1	TRBV7-3	TRBJ2-3
ASSGFRDSPEELF	TRBD1	TRBV2	TRBJ1-4
ASSLWAKYNEQF	-	TRBV7-2	TRBJ2-1
ASRTNRVSAEEQY	-	TRBV27	TRBJ2-7
ASSQPSGGAGNEQF	TRBD2	TRBV4-1	TRBJ2-1
ASSFRDRGYEQY	TRBD1	TRBV7-8	TRBJ2-7
AAEGAGGYT	TRBD1	TRBV24-1	TRBJ1-2
ASSLGAGVEQY	-	TRBV13	TRBJ2-7
ASSQDRVSGEQY	TRBD1	TRBV6-5	TRBJ2-7
ASSSPGGSGNTIY	-	TRBV5-8	TRBJ1-3
ASSRQGGQPQH	TRBD1	TRBV7-8	TRBJ1-5
AWSVTGTEAF	-	TRBV30	TRBJ1-1
ASSLEGQPGHEQY	TRBD1	TRBV11-2	TRBJ2-7
ASTHGGSYGYT	-	TRBV19	TRBJ1-2
ASKLGPPGAGSSYNEQF	TRBD2	TRBV19	TRBJ2-1
ASSDRTTTEAF	-	TRBV6-4	TRBJ1-1
ASSPGQGNTEAF	TRBD1	TRBV19	TRBJ1-1
ASSEERTGELF	-	TRBV6-1	TRBJ2-2
ASSPLGLAGNEQY	TRBD2	TRBV11-2	TRBJ2-7
ASSLPSGGFHEQF	TRBD2	TRBV5-6	TRBJ2-1
ASSSVQNTHSTNEKLF	-	TRBV11-2	TRBJ1-4
ASRLAALRSYNEQF	TRBD2	TRBV2	TRBJ2-1
ASNEGHGAF	-	TRBV6-1	TRBJ1-1
ASSLGPGTGELF	-	TRBV5-1	TRBJ2-2
ASSLGQGAGTGELF	TRBD1	TRBV11-3	TRBJ2-2
ATSDFPSAADTQY	-	TRBV24-1	TRBJ2-3
ASGLGGSSSYEQY	-	TRBV5-1	TRBJ2-7
ASSSRSRGGGYGYT	-	TRBV11-2	TRBJ1-2
ASSKTGSPLH	-	TRBV7-9	TRBJ1-6
ASSETRGAYNEQF	TRBD2	TRBV2	TRBJ2-1
ASLSGGPGNTIY	-	TRBV6-5	TRBJ1-3
ASSFVGGAANTGELF	TRBD2	TRBV7-2	TRBJ2-2
ASSLGVSTDTQY	-	TRBV7-9	TRBJ2-3
ASSTPRDRGLNTQY	TRBD1	TRBV19	TRBJ2-3
AISPRTGPDTQY	TRBD1	TRBV10-3	TRBJ2-3
ASSYSQGLPEAF	-	TRBV6-5	TRBJ1-1
ASSQGRLDSPAYNSPLH	-	TRBV14	TRBJ1-6
SVDSPGQGVDEQF	TRBD1	TRBV29-1	TRBJ2-1